This entry describes one T cell receptor (beta chain). Its antigen is still unknown. This specimen includes other DNA sequences encoding the same CDR3. The data derive from a study of cytomegalovirus exposure and HLA in healthy donors. The wider study: The 120 or so validation repertoires used the same platform as the roughly 720 first-cohort repertoires (as reported by a later analysis). Study-wide results and limits: Some public TCRs appeared in many individuals, while most sequences were rare.

Some clones are missing from TCRdb's copy, which holds only in-frame ones; the method was immunoSEQ multiplex PCR. The sample has 150,000 to 200,000 clones, approximately 96% seen once. Source material: PBMCs. The receptor was isolated from a woman aged 18-29 years in good health and CMV-seronegative.

The chain's CDR3 is CASSPSGDEQYF. CDR3 nucleotide sequence: TGTGCCAGCAGCCCGTCGGGTGACGAGCAGTACTTC. V and J are TRBV7-9 and TRBJ2-7; no reliable D call. Germline lookup yields CDR1 SEHNR and CDR2 FQNEAQ (reference sequence). The CDR3 sequence is 12 residues long. Trimming removed 5 bases at V and 5 bases at J, with 10 bases between. Full variable domain (remainder filled in from reference TRBV7-9 and TRBJ2-7): DTGVSQNPRHKITKRGQNVTFRCDPISEHNRLYWYRQTLGQGPEFLTYFQNEAQLEKSRLLSDRFSAERPKGSFSTLEIQRTEQGDSAMYLCASSPSGDEQYFGPGTRLTVT.